This is a list of T cell receptor beta chains from one sample in a study of shared clonotypes between healthy human individuals. The assay was immunoSEQ multiplex PCR, and TCRdb's table has in-frame clones only and misses some. The sample has about 480,000 clones, around 74% seen once. Sequences were obtained from PBMCs. The source of these receptors is a woman aged 40 to 55 in good health. Some clones in this sample may be carry-over from other donors' samples. Both conserved end residues are part of each CDR3. The order of the fields is clone size, D gene, V gene, J gene, CDR3 DNA, CDR3 protein. The D gene is left open where the match is weak. Only part of the rows carry a size: once, few, many, or a class if the clone is expanded.

>once|-|TRBV30|TRBJ2-2
TGTGCCTGGATCAATAAGAGGAACACCGGGGAGCTGTTTTTT
CAWINKRNTGELFF
>-|TRBD2|TRBV7-2|TRBJ2-7
TGTGCCAGCAGCTTAGACCTAGCGGGAGGTTACGAGCAGTACTTC
CASSLDLAGGYEQYF
>-|TRBD2|TRBV30|TRBJ2-3
TGTGCCTGGAAGGGCGGGAGCAGCACAGATACGCAGTATTTT
CAWKGGSSTDTQYF
>-|TRBD2|TRBV9|TRBJ2-1
TGTGCCAGCAGTCTCGGACTAGCGGGACCAGGGGAGCAGTTCTTC
CASSLGLAGPGEQFF
>-|-|TRBV7-3|TRBJ2-1
TGTGCCAGCAGCTTAGGGTCTGCCTCCTACAATGAGCAGTTCTTC
CASSLGSASYNEQFF
>-|TRBD2|TRBV5-6|TRBJ2-3
TGTGCCAGCAGCCCACGGGGGGGTGGCCTAGCCGTCTACACAGATACGCAGTATTTT
CASSPRGGGLAVYTDTQYF
>-|TRBD2|TRBV5-4|TRBJ2-1
TGTGCCAGCAGCCCCGAAGCGGGAAGCTCCTACAATGAGCAGTTCTTC
CASSPEAGSSYNEQFF
>few|-|TRBV6-1|TRBJ1-2
TGTGCCAGCAGGCGACCAGGGTATGGCTACACCTTC
CASRRPGYGYTF
>-|-|TRBV4-2|TRBJ1-5
TGTGCCAGCAGCCAAGCCCTGGCGCGCAATCAGCCCCAGCATTTT
CASSQALARNQPQHF
>once|-|TRBV18|TRBJ2-7
TGTGCCAGCTCACCACCGAACAGGGCAATCGGCGAGCAGTACTTC
CASSPPNRAIGEQYF
>-|-|TRBV29-1|TRBJ2-2
TGCAGCGCCCAGGGACCGAACACCGGGGAGCTGTTTTTT
CSAQGPNTGELFF
>many|-|TRBV18|TRBJ2-3
TGTGCCAGCTCACCTCTAGTGACAGATACGCAGTATTTT
CASSPLVTDTQYF
>-|-|TRBV9|TRBJ2-3
TGTGCCAGCAGCGTAGGCGTGGGAAGCACAGATACGCAGTATTTT
CASSVGVGSTDTQYF
>few|-|TRBV7-1|TRBJ2-6
TGTGCCAGCAGCTGGGCCGACTCTGGGGCCAACGTCCTGACTTTC
CASSWADSGANVLTF
>-|-|TRBV7-2|TRBJ2-7
TGTGCCAGCAGCCTTGAGGGTGCCCTTTACGAGCAGTACTTC
CASSLEGALYEQYF
>many|TRBD1|TRBV5-1|TRBJ2-7
TGCGCCAGCAGCTTGGGGTTAAGGACAGGGAAGACCTACGAGCAGTACTTC
CASSLGLRTGKTYEQYF
>-|TRBD1|TRBV19|TRBJ2-7
TGTGCCAGCTCCCACAGGGGTACCTACGAGCAGTACTTC
CASSHRGTYEQYF
>-|-|TRBV21-1|TRBJ2-2
TGTGCCAGCAGCAAAGGCCTAATGGACCCGAACACCGGGGAGCTGTTTTTT
CASSKGLMDPNTGELFF
>few|-|TRBV5-1|TRBJ1-5
TGCGCCAGCAGCCCGGACACAAGCAATCAGCCCCAGCATTTT
CASSPDTSNQPQHF
>-|TRBD2|TRBV5-1|TRBJ2-3
TGCGCCAGCAGCTTGGGTATAGCGGGAGGATCGGATACGCAGTATTTT
CASSLGIAGGSDTQYF
>-|-|TRBV4-1|TRBJ2-7
TGCGCCAGCAGCCAAGATATGACAGGGAGGTACGAGCAGTACTTC
CASSQDMTGRYEQYF
>many|-|TRBV14|TRBJ1-4
TGTGCCAGCAGCTTCCTGTCCGAAAAACTGTTTTTT
CASSFLSEKLFF
>-|TRBD2|TRBV6-5|TRBJ2-1
TGTGCCAGCAGAACGGGACTAGCGGGGACGCAGGAGCAGTTCTTC
CASRTGLAGTQEQFF
>-|-|TRBV27|TRBJ1-4
TGTGCCAGCAGTTCATGGGGGGGTGGTGAAAAACTGTTTTTT
CASSSWGGGEKLFF
>few|-|TRBV6-6|TRBJ1-1
TGTGCCAGCAGTCCGGAAGGGACGCCGGGCACTGAAGCTTTCTTT
CASSPEGTPGTEAFF
>-|-|TRBV30|TRBJ2-1
TGTGCCTGGAGTCCTCTAGCGTGGAATGAGCAGTTCTTC
CAWSPLAWNEQFF
>-|-|TRBV6-1|TRBJ2-2
TGTGCCAGCAGACCGGTGGCAGTGAACACCGGGGAGCTGTTTTTT
CASRPVAVNTGELFF
>once|-|TRBV30|TRBJ2-7
TGTGCCTGGAGTGTAGGGTCAGGGCAGTACTACGAGCAGTACTTC
CAWSVGSGQYYEQYF
>-|-|TRBV6-5|TRBJ1-5
TGTGCCAGCAGCCCCACAGGGTTGAGCAATCAGCCCCAGCATTTT
CASSPTGLSNQPQHF